The following is a T cell receptor beta chain sequence with its context. The data are from a study of blood T cell repertoires in COVID-19. Libraries were prepared by immunoSEQ multiplex PCR; TCRdb keeps only in-frame clonotypes and omits some of them. The sample yields about 270,000 clones, 86% seen once. The V gene end was trimmed by 8 bases and the J gene end by 4 bases; junction bases not matched to a gene: 7. CDR3 length: 14 amino acids. Germline V gene lookup returns CDR1 SNHLY and CDR2 FYNNEI. Sequenced sample: peripheral blood. The chain uses TRBV2 and TRBJ2-1; TRBD1 matches at 8 bases. The sequence was obtained from a woman between 65 and 79 years old with COVID-19, enrolled during active disease. As DNA, the CDR3 is TGTGCCAGCCCAGGACAGGGTCGATACAATGAGCAGTTCTTC. This gives the protein CASPGQGRYNEQFF.